These T cell receptor beta chains were read from a single sample in a study of T cell responses to AZD1222 COVID-19 vaccine. The assay was immunoSEQ multiplex PCR, and TCRdb's table has in-frame clones only and misses some. Of 90,000 to 140,000 clones in the sample, roughly 87% were seen once. Sequenced here: peripheral blood, sampled 28 days after the second AZD1222 dose. The receptors derive from an adult who received the AZD1222 COVID-19 vaccine. The CDR3 runs from the conserved cysteine through the conserved F or W. D genes are given only for firm matches.

D,length,V,CDR3
-,12,TRBV20-1,CSASVGLGEQYF
TRBD2,18,TRBV24-1,CATSASPGLAGITDTQYF
TRBD2,21,TRBV29-1,CSVRMGLAGDLSLSSYNEQFF
TRBD1,14,TRBV5-1,CASRADRGNSPLHF
-,14,TRBV30,CAWSLPRSYYEQYF
-,13,TRBV6-5,CASSLLPTAEAFF
-,15,TRBV7-8,CASSSTGTSNYGYTF
TRBD1,13,TRBV7-2,CASSTRQGYGYTF
TRBD2,15,TRBV9,CASSEGLARQETQYF
TRBD1,14,TRBV10-3,CAISLTGAGNTIYF
TRBD2,16,TRBV4-2,CASSQDQAGGSYEQYF
-,14,TRBV13,CASSPSLSSSEQYF
-,13,TRBV4-3,CASSPLGINEQFF
-,13,TRBV6-1,CASSEQNSYEQYF
-,14,TRBV11-1,CASSLASVGFEQYF
TRBD1,15,TRBV5-1,CASFTGQGNTDTQYF